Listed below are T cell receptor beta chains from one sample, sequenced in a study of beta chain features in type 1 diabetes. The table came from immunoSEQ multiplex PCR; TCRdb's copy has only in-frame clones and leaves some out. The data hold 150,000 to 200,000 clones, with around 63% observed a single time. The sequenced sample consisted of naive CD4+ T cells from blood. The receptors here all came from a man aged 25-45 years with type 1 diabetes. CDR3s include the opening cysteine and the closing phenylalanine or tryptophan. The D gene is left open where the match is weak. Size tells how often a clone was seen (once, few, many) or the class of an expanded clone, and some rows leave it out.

CDR3 protein: CASSPNGWSEQYF
CDR3 DNA: TGCGCCAGCAGCCCTAACGGGTGGAGCGAGCAGTACTTC
clone size: -
V gene: TRBV5-1
D gene: -
J gene: TRBJ2-7

CDR3 protein: CASSQCQPQHF
CDR3 DNA: TGCGCCAGCAGTCAGTGTCAGCCCCAGCATTTT
clone size: -
V gene: TRBV23-1
D gene: -
J gene: TRBJ1-5

CDR3 protein: CATSGSGEQFF
CDR3 DNA: TGTGCCACCAGCGGCTCGGGAGAGCAGTTCTTC
clone size: few
V gene: TRBV15
D gene: -
J gene: TRBJ2-1

CDR3 protein: CASTFTGDTDTQYF
CDR3 DNA: TGTGCCAGTACCTTCACAGGGGACACAGATACGCAGTATTTT
clone size: -
V gene: TRBV19
D gene: TRBD1
J gene: TRBJ2-3

CDR3 protein: CASLLAGTSYEQYF
CDR3 DNA: TGTGCCAGCCTTCTAGCGGGGACCTCCTACGAGCAGTACTTC
clone size: -
V gene: TRBV2
D gene: TRBD2
J gene: TRBJ2-7

CDR3 protein: CSVAQTASNQPQHF
CDR3 DNA: TGCAGCGTTGCTCAAACAGCTAGCAATCAGCCCCAGCATTTT
clone size: -
V gene: TRBV29-1
D gene: -
J gene: TRBJ1-5

CDR3 protein: CASSHTRAYYEQYF
CDR3 DNA: TGCGCCAGCAGCCACACCCGCGCCTACTACGAGCAGTACTTC
clone size: once
V gene: TRBV4-3
D gene: -
J gene: TRBJ2-7

CDR3 protein: CATSRDLQTQYF
CDR3 DNA: TGTGCCACCAGCAGAGATCTACAGACGCAGTATTTT
clone size: -
V gene: TRBV15
D gene: -
J gene: TRBJ2-3

CDR3 protein: CAGRIGRGWGNTEAFF
CDR3 DNA: TGTGCCGGGCGGATCGGCAGGGGTTGGGGGAACACTGAAGCTTTCTTT
clone size: -
V gene: TRBV30
D gene: -
J gene: TRBJ1-1

CDR3 protein: CASSQARHGTQPQHF
CDR3 DNA: TGCGCCAGCAGTCAAGCACGGCACGGGACTCAGCCCCAGCATTTT
clone size: -
V gene: TRBV23-1
D gene: -
J gene: TRBJ1-5

CDR3 protein: CASSQEGGVEAFF
CDR3 DNA: TGCGCCAGCAGCCAGGAGGGGGGAGTTGAAGCTTTCTTT
clone size: -
V gene: TRBV4-3
D gene: -
J gene: TRBJ1-1

CDR3 protein: CASSRMGLVHDTQYF
CDR3 DNA: TGCGCCAGCAGCCGAATGGGACTAGTTCACGATACGCAGTATTTT
clone size: -
V gene: TRBV4-1
D gene: TRBD2
J gene: TRBJ2-3

CDR3 protein: CASSGNYGYTF
CDR3 DNA: TGTGCCAGCAGTGGAAACTATGGCTACACCTTC
clone size: -
V gene: TRBV2
D gene: -
J gene: TRBJ1-2

CDR3 protein: CAWNTGPKRREQYF
CDR3 DNA: TGTGCCTGGAACACCGGGCCCAAAAGGCGCGAGCAGTACTTC
clone size: -
V gene: TRBV30
D gene: -
J gene: TRBJ2-7

CDR3 protein: CASSLGTGGAKTQYF
CDR3 DNA: TGTGCCAGCAGCCTTGGGACAGGGGGCGCGAAGACCCAGTACTTC
clone size: -
V gene: TRBV2
D gene: TRBD1
J gene: TRBJ2-5

CDR3 protein: CAIRGLAGTYEQYF
CDR3 DNA: TGTGCCATCAGGGGACTAGCGGGAACCTACGAGCAGTACTTC
clone size: -
V gene: TRBV10-3
D gene: TRBD2
J gene: TRBJ2-7

CDR3 protein: CAWSVLGTPNEKLFF
CDR3 DNA: TGTGCCTGGAGTGTACTGGGGACCCCTAATGAAAAACTGTTTTTT
clone size: -
V gene: TRBV30
D gene: -
J gene: TRBJ1-4

CDR3 protein: CASSQDRQTQYF
CDR3 DNA: TGCGCCAGCAGCCAAGATAGGCAGACCCAGTACTTC
clone size: few
V gene: TRBV4-1
D gene: -
J gene: TRBJ2-5

CDR3 protein: CSVVIRGYSDTQYF
CDR3 DNA: TGCAGCGTTGTTATAAGGGGTTATTCAGATACGCAGTATTTT
clone size: few
V gene: TRBV29-1
D gene: -
J gene: TRBJ2-3

CDR3 protein: CASSRADTQYF
CDR3 DNA: TGTGCCAGCAGTAGGGCGGATACGCAGTATTTT
clone size: -
V gene: TRBV25-1
D gene: -
J gene: TRBJ2-3

CDR3 protein: CSVTPGDSTDTQYF
CDR3 DNA: TGCAGCGTGACTCCCGGGGACAGCACAGATACGCAGTATTTT
clone size: once
V gene: TRBV29-1
D gene: -
J gene: TRBJ2-3

CDR3 protein: CASKVRGHSYEQYF
CDR3 DNA: TGTGCCAGCAAGGTTCGGGGGCACTCCTACGAGCAGTACTTC
clone size: few
V gene: TRBV7-2
D gene: -
J gene: TRBJ2-7

CDR3 protein: CASSVGVLAGEETQYF
CDR3 DNA: TGTGCCAGCAGCGTAGGGGTACTAGCGGGGGAAGAGACCCAGTACTTC
clone size: -
V gene: TRBV9
D gene: TRBD2
J gene: TRBJ2-5

CDR3 protein: CASRRTGNSPLHF
CDR3 DNA: TGTGCCAGCAGAAGAACAGGGAATTCACCCCTCCACTTT
clone size: once
V gene: TRBV25-1
D gene: -
J gene: TRBJ1-6

CDR3 protein: CASSPSGTGSYEQYF
CDR3 DNA: TGTGCCAGCTCACCTTCCGGGACAGGGTCCTACGAGCAGTACTTC
clone size: -
V gene: TRBV18
D gene: TRBD1
J gene: TRBJ2-7

CDR3 protein: CASSQSGGGANVLTF
CDR3 DNA: TGCGCCAGCAGTCAATCGGGAGGTGGGGCCAACGTCCTGACTTTC
clone size: -
V gene: TRBV23-1
D gene: -
J gene: TRBJ2-6

CDR3 protein: CSVEVSSDTQYF
CDR3 DNA: TGCAGCGTTGAAGTTAGTTCAGATACGCAGTATTTT
clone size: -
V gene: TRBV29-1
D gene: -
J gene: TRBJ2-3